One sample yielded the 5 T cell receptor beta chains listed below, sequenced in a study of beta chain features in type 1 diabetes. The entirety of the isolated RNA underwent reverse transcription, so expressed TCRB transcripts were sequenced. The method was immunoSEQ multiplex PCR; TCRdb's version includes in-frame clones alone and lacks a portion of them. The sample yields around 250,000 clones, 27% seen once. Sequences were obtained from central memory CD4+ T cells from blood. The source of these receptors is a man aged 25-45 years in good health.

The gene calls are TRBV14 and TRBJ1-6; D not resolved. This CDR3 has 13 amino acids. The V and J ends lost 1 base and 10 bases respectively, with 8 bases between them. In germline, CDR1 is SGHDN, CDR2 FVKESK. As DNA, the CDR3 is TGTGCCAGCAGCCAAGCAGGAAGATCACCCCTCCACTTT. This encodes CASSQAGRSPLHF.

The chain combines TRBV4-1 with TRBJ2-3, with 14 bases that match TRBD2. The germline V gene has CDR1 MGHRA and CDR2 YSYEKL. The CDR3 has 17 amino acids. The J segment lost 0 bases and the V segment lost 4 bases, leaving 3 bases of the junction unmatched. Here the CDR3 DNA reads TGCGCCAGCAGCCCGGGACTAGCGGGGGTGAGCACAGATACGCAGTATTTT. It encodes CASSPGLAGVSTDTQYF.

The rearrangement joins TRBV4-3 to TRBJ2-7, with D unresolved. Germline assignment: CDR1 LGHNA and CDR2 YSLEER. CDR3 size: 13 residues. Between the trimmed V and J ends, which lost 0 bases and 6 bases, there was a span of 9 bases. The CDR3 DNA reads TGCGCCAGCAGCCAAGAGTTTTCCGGCGAGCAGTACTTC. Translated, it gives CASSQEFSGEQYF.

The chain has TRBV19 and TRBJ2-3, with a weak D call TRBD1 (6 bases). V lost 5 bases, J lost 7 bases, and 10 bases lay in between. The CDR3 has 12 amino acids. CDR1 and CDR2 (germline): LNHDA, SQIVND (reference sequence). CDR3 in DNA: TGTGCCAGTAGTGGGGGCGCTAATACGCAGTATTTT. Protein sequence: CASSGGANTQYF.

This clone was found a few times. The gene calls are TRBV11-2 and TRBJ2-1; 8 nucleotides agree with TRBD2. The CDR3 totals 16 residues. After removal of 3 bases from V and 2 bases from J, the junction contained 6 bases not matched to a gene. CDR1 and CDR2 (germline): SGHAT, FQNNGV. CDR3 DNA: TGTGCCAGCAGCTTTGGAAGCGGGGGACCCTACAATGAGCAGTTCTTC. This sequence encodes CASSFGSGGPYNEQFF.